The 8 T cell receptor beta chains presented below share a single source sample, sequenced in a study of T cell responses to AZD1222 COVID-19 vaccine. Some clones are missing from TCRdb's copy, which holds only in-frame ones; the method was immunoSEQ multiplex PCR. This table holds about 68,000 clones, 60% to 85% found once. The sequenced sample was peripheral blood, obtained on day 0 of AZD1222 vaccination. These receptors all come from an adult in good health.

This chain joins TRBV10-1 and TRBJ1-6; D uncertain. The CDR3 spans 13 residues. Germline-derived CDR1 and CDR2 are WNHNN and SYGVQD (reference sequence). Trimming shortened V by 2 bases and J by 9 bases, and 8 bases separated the two germline ends. The CDR3 loop reads CASSEDPRSPLHF. The CDR3, as DNA: TGCGCCAGCAGTGAGGATCCGCGTTCACCCCTCCACTTT.

The chain carries TRBV3-1 (or the pseudogene TRBV3-2) and TRBJ1-2; D uncertain. V lost 0 bases to trimming and J lost 4 bases, with 18 bases between them. CDR3 length equals 17 residues. Germline-derived CDR1 and CDR2 are LGHDT and YNNKEL (reference sequence). For the CDR3, the DNA is TGTGCCAGCAGCCAAGATCTGCCGGGCAGCTACTCCTATGGCTACACCTTC. This sequence encodes CASSQDLPGSYSYGYTF.

The chain employs TRBV12-3 or TRBV12-4 and TRBJ2-5; no definite D call. V lost 9 bases and J lost 4, with 9 bases in between. The CDR3 sequence is 11 residues long. CDR3 residues: CASGGPETQYF. DNA for the CDR3: TGTGCCAGTGGTGGTCCAGAGACCCAGTACTTC.

The V gene is TRBV3-1 (or the pseudogene TRBV3-2), the J gene TRBJ2-3, with D hard to call. The CDR3 spans 10 residues. Per germline, CDR1 LGHDT and CDR2 YNNKEL (reference sequence). V was pared by 5 bases and J by 7 bases, with 4 bases between. The CDR3 reads CASSGYTQYF. For the CDR3, the DNA is TGTGCCAGCAGCGGATATACGCAGTATTTT.

The rearrangement uses TRBV9 and TRBJ2-6; D uncertain. CDR1 and CDR2 (germline): SGDLS, YYNGEE. The CDR3 runs to 13 residues. V was trimmed by 5 bases and J by 0 bases, leaving 3 bases between them. The CDR3 loop is CASRNSGANVLTF. CDR3 coding DNA: TGTGCCAGCAGGAACTCTGGGGCCAACGTCCTGACTTTC.

V gene TRBV13 combines with J gene TRBJ2-6; the D gene is possibly TRBD2 (6 bases). Between the trimmed V and J ends, which lost 2 bases and 4 bases, there was a span of 9 bases. The germline CDR1 and CDR2 sequences are PRHDT and FYEKMQ (reference sequence). The CDR3 runs 15 residues. CDR3 nucleotide sequence: TGTGCCAGCAGCTTACGGGACTCCGGGGCCAACGTCCTGACTTTC. Protein product: CASSLRDSGANVLTF.

The CDR3 protein is CASSPAGPPGELFF. The CDR3 DNA follows: TGTGCCAGCAGTCCCGCCGGGCCCCCCGGGGAGCTGTTTTTT. V usage is TRBV6-5 and J usage is TRBJ2-2; D remains ambiguous. V dropped 5 bases and J dropped 6 bases, with 13 bases sitting between them. This CDR3 contains 14 residues. Germline lookup yields CDR1 MNHEY and CDR2 SVGAGI.

The chain joins TRBV18 to TRBJ2-5; D is uncertain. V was pared by 3 bases and J by 2 bases, with 10 bases between. CDR1 KGHSH and CDR2 LQKENI come from the germline V gene. This CDR3 is built from 14 residues. The CDR3 sequence is CASSPPAKQETQYF. CDR3 DNA sequence: TGTGCCAGCTCACCGCCAGCGAAGCAAGAGACCCAGTACTTC.